This T cell receptor (beta chain) was identified during a study of T cell clonality in common variable immunodeficiency. The germline V gene has CDR1 LNHDA and CDR2 SQIVND (reference sequence). There are 16 residues in the CDR3. Remarks on this clone: An end of the junction does not agree with germline; a read error may underlie this. Read coverage stops 3 residues before the CDR3 terminus; the germline J gene supplies the remainder. The same CDR3 also results from other DNA sequences found in this sample.

Some clones are missing from TCRdb's copy, which holds only in-frame ones; the method was immunoSEQ multiplex PCR. This sample has some 54,000 clones, each found more than once. The sequencing sample was made of peripheral blood mononuclear cells. The chain joins TRBV19 to TRBJ1-3; TRBD1 might be the D (5 bases). This TCR derives from a person between 18 and 70 years old in good health. The CDR3 sequence: CASSIGGRGAGNTIYF. Partial CDR3 DNA: TGTGCCAGTAGTATCGGAGGAAGGGGTGCTGGAAACACG. The variable domain in full, with the rest retrieved from reference TRBV19 and TRBJ1-3, is DGGITQSPKYLFRKEGQNVTLSCEQNLNHDAMYWYRQDPGQGLRLIYYSQIVNDFQKGDIAEGYSVSREKKESFPLTVTSAQKNPTAFYLCASSIGGRGAGNTIYFGEGSWLTVV.